This TCR beta chain was obtained from a study of blood T cell repertoires in COVID-19. Turning to the study itself: Acute-phase and convalescent COVID-19 samples originated in the United States, Italy and Spain.

Assay used: immunoSEQ multiplex PCR; TCRdb lists only in-frame clones, some missing. The repertoire has around 250,000 clones, roughly 85% of them found once; the top ten carry 5%. The V segment lost 8 bases and the J segment 8 bases; nucleotides outside the gene matches: 8. This CDR3 region has 12 residues. This chain links TRBV12-3 or TRBV12-4 with TRBJ1-2; 7 nucleotides agree with TRBD1. Sequencing used PBMCs or T cells enriched from blood (not recorded which). The clonotype originates from a man between 35 and 55 years old who had been exposed to COVID-19. The CDR3 loop reads CASASGGRGYTF. CDR3 bases: TGTGCCAGCGCCTCAGGGGGACGAGGCTACACCTTC.